This T cell receptor (beta chain) was recovered during a study of somatic mutations in cytotoxic T cells in rheumatoid arthritis. Repertoires were generated with immunoSEQ multiplex PCR, while TCRdb's copy carries only in-frame clones and drops some. The sample includes some 14,000 clones, approximately 84% of them seen just once. General study results and limits: Nobody knew which antigens the expanded CD8+ clones targeted.

V was pared by 0 bases and J by 7 bases, with 11 bases between. The CDR3 extends over 14 amino acids. CDR1 is MNHEY and CDR2 is SVGAGI in the germline V gene. Note on this clone: The antigen is unknown.

This receptor was identified in an adult with rheumatoid arthritis. Sequencing was carried out using CD8+ T cells sorted from blood. The chain combines TRBV6-5 with TRBJ2-3; D is ambiguous. The CDR3 DNA reads TGTGCCAGCAGTTACTCCCTCGGCCCGTATACGCAGTATTTT. Amino acid sequence: CASSYSLGPYTQYF.